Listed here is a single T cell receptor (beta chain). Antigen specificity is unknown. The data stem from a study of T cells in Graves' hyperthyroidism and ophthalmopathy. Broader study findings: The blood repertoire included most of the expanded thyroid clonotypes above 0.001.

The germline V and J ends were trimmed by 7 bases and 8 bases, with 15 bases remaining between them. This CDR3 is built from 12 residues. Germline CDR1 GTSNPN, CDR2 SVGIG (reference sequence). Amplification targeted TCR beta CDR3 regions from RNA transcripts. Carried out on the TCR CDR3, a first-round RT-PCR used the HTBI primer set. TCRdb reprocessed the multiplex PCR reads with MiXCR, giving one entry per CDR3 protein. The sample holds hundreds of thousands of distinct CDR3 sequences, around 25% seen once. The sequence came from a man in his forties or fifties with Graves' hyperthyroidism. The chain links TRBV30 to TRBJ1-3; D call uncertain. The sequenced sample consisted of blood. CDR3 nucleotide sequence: TGTGCCTCCTCAAGAGAGGGCTACACCATATATTTT. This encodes CASSREGYTIYF.